A selection of T cell receptor beta chains follows, all from one sample in a study of PD-1 blockade in classical Hodgkin lymphoma. Method: immunoSEQ multiplex PCR; TCRdb's copy keeps in-frame clones and lacks some. This sample has 2,500 to 3,500 clones, with just over 70% found just once. The sample consisted of CD8+ T cells from blood, taken at baseline. The receptor source for this set is a human donor with classical Hodgkin lymphoma. CDR3s include the opening cysteine and the closing phenylalanine or tryptophan. The order of the fields is V gene, clone size, J gene, D gene, CDR3 protein, CDR3 DNA. A D gene is named only where the DNA matches it firmly. The listing skips clone size in some rows; elsewhere it reads once, few, many or a size class.

v_call: TRBV27
clone_size: few
j_call: TRBJ1-1
d_call: TRBD1
cdr3_aa: CASSPAMGQGIPEAFF
cdr3_nt: TGTGCCAGCAGTCCCGCTATGGGACAGGGTATCCCTGAAGCTTTCTTT

v_call: TRBV30
clone_size: NA
j_call: TRBJ2-2
d_call: TRBD1
cdr3_aa: CAWEGAAGELFF
cdr3_nt: TGTGCCTGGGAGGGGGCGGCCGGGGAGCTGTTTTTT

v_call: TRBV15
clone_size: NA
j_call: TRBJ2-7
d_call: NA
cdr3_aa: CATSRDRSYEQYF
cdr3_nt: TGTGCCACCAGCAGAGACCGGTCCTACGAGCAGTACTTC

v_call: TRBV30
clone_size: NA
j_call: TRBJ2-2
d_call: TRBD2
cdr3_aa: CAWSSRGGWNTGELFF
cdr3_nt: TGTGCCTGGAGTTCTCGCGGGGGGTGGAACACCGGGGAGCTGTTTTTT

v_call: TRBV9
clone_size: few
j_call: TRBJ2-4
d_call: TRBD2
cdr3_aa: CASSVSGRGADIQYF
cdr3_nt: TGTGCCAGCAGCGTATCGGGGCGGGGGGCCGACATTCAGTACTTC

v_call: TRBV4-1
clone_size: NA
j_call: TRBJ2-7
d_call: NA
cdr3_aa: CASSQVFSLDEQYF
cdr3_nt: TGCGCCAGCAGCCAAGTGTTTTCCCTTGACGAGCAGTACTTC

v_call: TRBV5-8
clone_size: NA
j_call: TRBJ1-2
d_call: TRBD1
cdr3_aa: CASSFRTGEVVYGYTF
cdr3_nt: TGTGCCAGCAGCTTTAGGACAGGGGAGGTGGTCTATGGCTACACCTTC

v_call: TRBV27
clone_size: NA
j_call: TRBJ1-5
d_call: NA
cdr3_aa: CASSLSPGGGRQPQHF
cdr3_nt: TGTGCCAGCAGTTTATCGCCCGGGGGCGGAAGACAGCCCCAGCATTTT

v_call: TRBV27
clone_size: NA
j_call: TRBJ1-1
d_call: NA
cdr3_aa: CASSFAMNTEAFF
cdr3_nt: TGTGCCAGCAGTTTCGCCATGAACACTGAAGCTTTCTTT

v_call: TRBV7-7
clone_size: NA
j_call: TRBJ2-5
d_call: NA
cdr3_aa: CASSLTGLVQETQYF
cdr3_nt: TGTGCCAGCAGCTTAACAGGTCTGGTACAAGAGACCCAGTACTTC

v_call: TRBV5-6
clone_size: NA
j_call: TRBJ2-7
d_call: NA
cdr3_aa: CASNTGGRAYEQYF
cdr3_nt: TGTGCCAGCAACACCGGGGGGCGGGCATACGAGCAGTACTTC

v_call: TRBV5-4
clone_size: NA
j_call: TRBJ1-6
d_call: NA
cdr3_aa: CASSLGANWAYNSPLHF
cdr3_nt: TGTGCCAGCAGCTTGGGGGCCAACTGGGCCTATAATTCACCCCTCCACTTT

v_call: TRBV6-4
clone_size: NA
j_call: TRBJ1-1
d_call: NA
cdr3_aa: CASSRDITTEAFF
cdr3_nt: TGTGCCAGCAGCCGGGACATTACCACTGAAGCTTTCTTT

v_call: TRBV10-2
clone_size: NA
j_call: TRBJ2-7
d_call: TRBD1
cdr3_aa: CASSDRGYEQYF
cdr3_nt: TGCGCCAGCAGCGACAGGGGCTACGAGCAGTACTTC

v_call: TRBV27
clone_size: NA
j_call: TRBJ2-1
d_call: NA
cdr3_aa: CASSGLQDNEQFF
cdr3_nt: TGTGCCAGCAGTGGACTACAGGACAATGAGCAGTTCTTC

v_call: TRBV18
clone_size: NA
j_call: TRBJ2-5
d_call: NA
cdr3_aa: CASSPPTGSETQYF
cdr3_nt: TGTGCCAGCTCACCCCCCACAGGCTCAGAGACCCAGTACTTC

v_call: TRBV27
clone_size: NA
j_call: TRBJ2-1
d_call: TRBD2
cdr3_aa: CASSDRDYYNEQFF
cdr3_nt: TGTGCCAGCAGCGACCGGGACTACTACAATGAGCAGTTCTTC